Listed below are T cell receptor beta chains from one sample, sequenced in a study of shared clonotypes between healthy human individuals. Repertoires were generated with immunoSEQ multiplex PCR, while TCRdb's copy carries only in-frame clones and drops some. The table has approximately 2,200,000 clones, roughly 91% seen once. The specimen was naive CD8+ T cells from PBMCs. These receptors originate from a man aged 18 to 29 in good health. Some clones in this sample may be carry-over from other donors' samples. CDR3s include the opening cysteine and the closing phenylalanine or tryptophan. D genes are given only for firm matches. Part of the rows lack a size; the others show once, few, many or a class for expanded clones.

j_call v_call d_call clone_size cdr3_nt cdr3_aa
TRBJ1-2 TRBV19 NA NA TGTGCCAGTAGTAGCGGATCTGACGGCTACACCTTC CASSSGSDGYTF
TRBJ1-5 TRBV19 NA once TGTGCCAGTAGTATAGGTTCCCAGCCCCAGCATTTT CASSIGSQPQHF
TRBJ1-2 TRBV7-8 TRBD1 NA TGTGCCAGCAGCCCGACGACAGGGTCGCGCTATGGCTACACCTTC CASSPTTGSRYGYTF
TRBJ1-5 TRBV5-6 NA NA TGTGCCAGCAGCCCCGGGACAAGGCAGCCCCAGCATTTT CASSPGTRQPQHF
TRBJ2-7 TRBV27 TRBD2 NA TGTGCCAGCAGTTTATGGAGAGGGCGGGAGAAGGACGAGCAGTACTTC CASSLWRGREKDEQYF
TRBJ1-1 TRBV27 NA few TGTGCCAGCAGTGCCTGGGGGAACACTGAAGCTTTCTTT CASSAWGNTEAFF
TRBJ2-1 TRBV19 TRBD2 once TGTGCCAGTAGTACCTTTAGCGGGAACTCCTACAATGAGCAGTTCTTC CASSTFSGNSYNEQFF
TRBJ2-3 TRBV2 TRBD1 NA TGTGCCAGCAGTGAATTGGGACAGTTGAACAACTCGCCCACAGATACGCAGTATTTT CASSELGQLNNSPTDTQYF
TRBJ1-3 TRBV7-9 NA NA TGTGCCAGCAGCGCTGGTCTCTCTGGAAACACCATATATTTT CASSAGLSGNTIYF
TRBJ1-2 TRBV7-9 TRBD1 NA TGTGCCAGCAACGCGATCGACAGGGGGTACGGCTACACCTTC CASNAIDRGYGYTF
TRBJ2-7 TRBV7-9 NA NA TGTGCCAGCAGCCGGGGACCTCGGTCCTCCGAGCAGTACTTC CASSRGPRSSEQYF
TRBJ1-1 TRBV2 TRBD1 once TGTGCCAGCAGGAGGACAGGGACCCTGAACACTGAAGCTTTCTTT CASRRTGTLNTEAFF
TRBJ1-3 TRBV18 NA once TGTGCCAGCTCACCTAATACTAGGGGATCTGGAAACACCATATATTTT CASSPNTRGSGNTIYF
TRBJ2-3 TRBV4-2 TRBD2 NA TGTGCCAGCAGCCAAGACTGGGCTAGCGGGAGGGCTCTGGGCACAGATACGCAGTATTTT CASSQDWASGRALGTDTQYF
TRBJ1-5 TRBV6-6 NA NA TGTGCCAGCAGTTATCTTCGGTATAGCAATCAGCCCCAGCATTTT CASSYLRYSNQPQHF
TRBJ2-7 TRBV5-1 NA NA TGCGCCAGCAGCCTCAACGGGGCCTACGAGCAGTACTTC CASSLNGAYEQYF
TRBJ2-3 TRBV27 NA NA TGTGCCAGCAGCCCGGGTACCTGGGGCACAGATACGCAGTATTTT CASSPGTWGTDTQYF
TRBJ2-7 TRBV27 NA NA TGTGCCAGCAGTTTCGGAGTTTCCTACGAGCAGTACTTC CASSFGVSYEQYF
TRBJ2-1 TRBV4-1 TRBD2 NA TGCGCCAGCAGCCAAGATCGTAGAGCGGGAGTAGGCAATGAGCAGTTCTTC CASSQDRRAGVGNEQFF
TRBJ2-1 TRBV29-1 NA NA TGCAGCGTTGGGGCCAATGAGCAGTTCTTC CSVGANEQFF
TRBJ1-1 TRBV6-4 NA NA TGTGCCAGCAAAAACCGGGAGGGCACTGAAGCTTTCTTT CASKNREGTEAFF
TRBJ2-1 TRBV7-9 NA NA TGTGCCAGCAGCTTAATCGGTACGCAACCCCGGAATGAGCAGTTCTTC CASSLIGTQPRNEQFF
TRBJ1-2 TRBV30 NA once TGTGCCTGGAGTGTTGAGGTCTATGGCTACACCTTC CAWSVEVYGYTF
TRBJ1-1 TRBV15 NA NA TGTGCCACCAGCAGATTATCGGATCTGGAGACTGAAGCTTTCTTT CATSRLSDLETEAFF
TRBJ2-4 TRBV7-2 TRBD2 NA TGTGCCAGCAGCTTGCGGACTAGCGGGGTAAACATTCAGTACTTC CASSLRTSGVNIQYF
TRBJ2-3 TRBV7-3 NA NA TGTGCCAGCAGTCTTTACGGGGTGAGGGGAGATACGCAGTATTTT CASSLYGVRGDTQYF
TRBJ2-5 TRBV21-1 NA NA TGTGCCAGCAGCGGCCTTTCACAGGGTCGGTGCCAAGAGACCCAGTACTTC CASSGLSQGRCQETQYF
TRBJ2-7 TRBV7-8 TRBD2 NA TGTGCCAGCAGCTTGGGATTAGCGGGAGGCGAGCAGTACTTC CASSLGLAGGEQYF
TRBJ2-7 TRBV9 TRBD2 NA TGTGCCAGCAGCCCCAGAACTAGCGGGGGCCTCAACGAGCAGTACTTC CASSPRTSGGLNEQYF
TRBJ1-2 TRBV9 TRBD1 NA TGTGCCAGCAGCGCACGACAGGGGGCCTATGGCTACACCTTC CASSARQGAYGYTF
TRBJ1-1 TRBV4-1 TRBD1 NA TGCGCCAGCAGCCACCACACAGGGGTTGGGGACACTGAAGCTTTCTTT CASSHHTGVGDTEAFF
TRBJ1-1 TRBV6-6 NA NA TGTGCCAGCAGTTACTCTCTCAGCACTGAAGCTTTCTTT CASSYSLSTEAFF
TRBJ2-3 TRBV9 TRBD2 NA TGTGCCAGCAGCGTAGACCTAGCGGGATTAACAGATACGCAGTATTTT CASSVDLAGLTDTQYF
TRBJ2-5 TRBV5-3 NA NA TGTGCCAGAAGCTTGGAGGAGCTCCACCAGACCCAGTACTTC CARSLEELHQTQYF
TRBJ2-2 TRBV9 NA NA TGTGCCAGCACTCAGACTAACACCGGGGAGCTGTTTTTT CASTQTNTGELFF
TRBJ2-3 TRBV9 NA NA TGTGCCAGCAGCGTAGCGGAGCGGCCAAGAAGCACAGATACGCAGTATTTT CASSVAERPRSTDTQYF
TRBJ2-1 TRBV4-2 NA NA TGTGCCAGCAGCCAAGACTCCGCCGGACCAGTATACAATGAGCAGTTCTTC CASSQDSAGPVYNEQFF
TRBJ2-1 TRBV4-3 NA NA TGCGCCAGCAGCCAAAAGGGGGGTGGTCTGGTAAGGTACAATGAGCAGTTCTTC CASSQKGGGLVRYNEQFF
TRBJ2-4 TRBV9 TRBD2 NA TGTGCCAGCAGCCCCCCAACGCGGGAGGGTTCCAAAAACATTCAGTACTTC CASSPPTREGSKNIQYF
TRBJ2-7 TRBV27 TRBD1 NA TGTGCCAGCAGTATACAGGGGGACGAGCAGTACTTC CASSIQGDEQYF
TRBJ1-5 TRBV29-1 NA NA TGCAGCGTTCTTGAGGGGTGGAATCAGCCCCAGCATTTT CSVLEGWNQPQHF
TRBJ2-1 TRBV7-6 TRBD2 NA TGTGCCAGCAGCCCGGGGGGCGGGAGGGACAATGAGCAGTTCTTC CASSPGGGRDNEQFF
TRBJ2-1 TRBV27 TRBD2 NA TGTGCCAGCAGTTCCTTAGCGGGAGAAAGGGTCAATGAGCAGTTCTTC CASSSLAGERVNEQFF
TRBJ1-3 TRBV5-1 NA NA TGCGCCAGCAGCACCGACAGGTTCTCTGGAAACACCATATATTTT CASSTDRFSGNTIYF